The 8 T cell receptor beta chains below all came from one sample that was sequenced in a study of cytomegalovirus exposure and HLA in healthy donors. 13 Jbeta primers and 60 Vbeta primers were used for the PCR. Some clones are missing from TCRdb's copy, which holds only in-frame ones; the method was immunoSEQ multiplex PCR. The top ten clones hold under 5.5% of a sample with more than 85,000 clones, about three fifths of them seen once. The material sequenced was PBMCs. These receptors came from a human donor in good health.

This clone has just a few counts. The CDR3 sequence: CASRSGTGSEAFF. In DNA form, the CDR3 reads TGTGCCAGCAGGTCCGGGACAGGGTCTGAAGCTTTCTTT. This chain connects TRBV6-5 to TRBJ1-1; 9 bases agree with TRBD1. The CDR3 has 13 amino acids. V shed 6 bases, J shed 6 bases, and the junction held 5 bases outside the gene matches. CDR1 and CDR2 (germline): MNHEY, SVGAGI.

The J gene is TRBJ2-3, the V gene TRBV4-2, with 9 bases identical to TRBD2. Trimming cost V 0 bases and J 2 bases; bases outside gene matches: 9. The CDR3 totals 18 residues. Per germline, CDR1 LGHNA and CDR2 YNFKEQ. CDR3 amino acids: CASSQEWRLAGFTDTQYF. The CDR3 nucleotides read TGTGCCAGCAGCCAAGAATGGCGTCTAGCGGGATTCACAGATACGCAGTATTTT.

The rearrangement joins TRBV29-1 to TRBJ2-5; 8 nucleotides match TRBD2. Germline-derived CDR1 and CDR2 are SQVTM and ANQGSEA. Trimming cost V 4 bases and J 1 base; bases outside gene matches: 5. The CDR3 totals 14 residues. CDR3 amino acids: CSVALGTSQETQYF. The CDR3 region has the DNA TGCAGCGTTGCACTTGGGACTAGCCAAGAGACCCAGTACTTC. The whole variable domain, remainder taken from reference TRBV29-1 and TRBJ2-5, is SAVISQKPSRDICQRGTSLTIQCQVDSQVTMMFWYRQQPGQSLTLIATANQGSEATYESGFVIDKFPISRPNLTFSTLTVSNMSPEDSSIYLCSVALGTSQETQYFGPGTRLLVL.

CDR3 loop: CASSANGAGVFDTQYF. In nucleotides, the CDR3 is TGCGCCAGCAGTGCGAACGGAGCGGGAGTGTTCGATACGCAGTATTTT. The chain links TRBV10-1 to TRBJ2-3; 8 bases fit TRBD2. This CDR3 region has 16 residues. Germline V gene sequence: CDR1 WNHNN, CDR2 SYGVQD (reference sequence). V lost 4 bases, J lost 6 bases, and 12 bases stayed unmatched.

The chain couples TRBV19 to TRBJ1-5; D may be TRBD1 (6 bases). V dropped 3 bases and J dropped 4 bases, with 16 bases sitting between them. The CDR3 sequence is 16 residues long. In germline, CDR1 is LNHDA, CDR2 SQIVND (reference sequence). In DNA, the CDR3 is TGTGCCAGTAGTATCGAACAGGGTATGGGGAATCAGCCCCAGCATTTT. Its translation: CASSIEQGMGNQPQHF.

V is TRBV19 and J is TRBJ1-1, with TRBD1 identical over 10 bases. Losses at the gene ends were 5 bases for V and 5 bases for J; bases not matched to a gene: 11. Germline CDR1 is LNHDA and CDR2 is SQIVND (reference sequence). CDR3 length: 16 amino acids. CDR3 region: CASSSSGTGALTEAFF. For the CDR3, the DNA is TGTGCCAGTAGTTCATCAGGGACAGGGGCCCTAACTGAAGCTTTCTTT.

In regard to this clone: Other DNA sequences within the sample encode an identical CDR3. V is TRBV2 and J is TRBJ1-4; 10 bases fit TRBD1. Unmatched junction bases numbered 4, after V lost 5 bases and J lost 7 bases. The CDR3 covers 14 residues. CDR1 and CDR2 (germline): SNHLY, FYNNEI. CDR3 coding DNA: TGTGCCAGCAGTCGACAGGGGGCGGGTGAAAAACTGTTTTTT. It is translated as CASSRQGAGEKLFF.

This clone was found a few times. CDR3 residues: CASSLGVWATGELFF. Written as DNA, the CDR3 is TGTGCCAGCAGTCTCGGGGTCTGGGCCACCGGGGAGCTGTTTTTT. The J gene is TRBJ2-2, the V gene TRBV28; perhaps TRBD2 as D (5 bases). Trimming took off 5 bases at V and 4 bases at J, with 14 bases between the two ends. The CDR3 runs to 15 residues. Per germline, CDR1 MDHEN and CDR2 SYDVKM.